The sequence of this T cell receptor (beta chain) was determined in a study of cytomegalovirus exposure and HLA in healthy donors. General study findings and limits: The dataset shows that most TCR sequences were rare, while some public TCRs occurred in many donors.

CDR3 length: 14 amino acids. CDR1 SEHNR and CDR2 FQNEAQ come from the germline V gene (reference sequence). With V trimmed by 5 bases and J by 3 bases, 5 bases remained unmatched. On this clone itself: What it binds is not known.

Vbeta (60) and Jbeta (13) primers were used in the PCR. TCRdb keeps only in-frame clones here, not all; method: immunoSEQ multiplex PCR. Among under 150,000 clones listed, 67% were seen once. V usage is TRBV7-9 and J usage is TRBJ1-2; 8 bases are a match to TRBD1. What was sequenced was PBMCs. The sequence was collected from a young man in good health and CMV-seropositive. The CDR3 sequence is CASSMRQGYYGYTF. The CDR3 DNA is TGTGCCAGCAGCATGCGACAGGGGTACTATGGCTACACCTTC.